This TCR beta chain emerged from a study of shared clonotypes between healthy human individuals. Regarding the study as a whole: Non-shared clonotypes showed lower generation probabilities than clonotypes common to all four donors. Naive subsets generally had larger estimated richness than memory subsets.

Remarks on this clone: Its cognate antigen is unknown.

Generated by immunoSEQ multiplex PCR, the TCRdb table keeps only in-frame clones and is missing some. The table lists about 2 million clones, 85% to 95% of them singletons, with approximately 0.13% in the top ten. V was shortened by 4 bases and J by 7 bases, with 11 bases between the two germline ends. CDR1 and CDR2 from the germline V gene are LNHDA and SQIVND (reference sequence). This CDR3 has 13 amino acids. Sequences were obtained from naive CD4+ T cells sorted from blood. Sample subset: CD45RA+ positively selected. V usage is TRBV19 and J usage is TRBJ1-5, with TRBD1 as a possible D gene (5 bases). The source of this sequence is a young man in good health. CDR3 protein: CASSKQVNQPQHF. Written as DNA, the CDR3 is TGTGCCAGTAGTAAACAGGTTAACCAGCCCCAGCATTTT.